Given below is one T cell receptor beta chain in context. The data were obtained in a study of T-cell reconstitution after alpha-beta-depleted transplantation in children. Construction of the TCRbeta library involved unique molecular identifiers. One entry per CDR3 protein, called by TCRdb with MiXCR from the PCR reads. Here the sample spans 450,000 to 600,000 distinct CDR3 sequences, around 17% being singletons. CDR3 length equals 14 residues. V was clipped by 1 base and J by 10 bases; unmatched bases: 5. Germline V lookup: CDR1 SGHKS, CDR2 YYEKEE (reference sequence). The source is a human donor who donated a stem cell graft to a child with acute lymphoblastic leukemia. V is TRBV5-5 and J is TRBJ1-6; 7 bases line up with TRBD1. The input for sequencing was PBMCs from the stem cell graft donor, taken from the stem cell graft. In nucleotides, the CDR3 is TGTGCCAGCAGCTTGACAGGGGAAGGCTCACCCCTCCACTTT. Translation: CASSLTGEGSPLHF.